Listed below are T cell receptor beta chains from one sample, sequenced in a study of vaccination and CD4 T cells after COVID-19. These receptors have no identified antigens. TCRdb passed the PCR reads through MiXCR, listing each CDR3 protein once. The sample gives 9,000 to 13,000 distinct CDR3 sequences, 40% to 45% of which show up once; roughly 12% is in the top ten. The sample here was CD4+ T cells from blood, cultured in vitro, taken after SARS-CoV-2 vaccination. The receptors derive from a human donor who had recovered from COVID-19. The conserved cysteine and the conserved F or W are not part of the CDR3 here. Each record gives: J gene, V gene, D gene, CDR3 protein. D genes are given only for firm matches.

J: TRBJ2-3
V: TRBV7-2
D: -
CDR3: ASSYPPRTDTQY

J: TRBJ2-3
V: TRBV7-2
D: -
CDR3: ASSFLVPQY

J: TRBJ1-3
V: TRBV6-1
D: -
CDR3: ASSRPSSGNTIY

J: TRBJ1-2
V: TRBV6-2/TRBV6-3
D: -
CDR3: ASSDPGGSYPFNYGYT

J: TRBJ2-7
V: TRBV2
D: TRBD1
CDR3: ASRDPGQGAREQY

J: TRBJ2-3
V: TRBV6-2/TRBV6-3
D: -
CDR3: AGCSGARPDTQY

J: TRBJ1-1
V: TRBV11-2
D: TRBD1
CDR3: ASSPRPGGGDTEAF

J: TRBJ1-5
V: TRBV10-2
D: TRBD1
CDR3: ASSGDRAGTQPQH

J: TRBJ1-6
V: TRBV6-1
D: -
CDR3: ASRAGERSYNSPLH

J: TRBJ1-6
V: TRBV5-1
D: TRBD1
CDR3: ASSLGQGARSYSPLH

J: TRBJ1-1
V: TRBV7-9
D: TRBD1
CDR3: ASSVRQGNTEAF

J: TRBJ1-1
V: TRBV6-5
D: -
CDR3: ASSYSSRNRANTEAF

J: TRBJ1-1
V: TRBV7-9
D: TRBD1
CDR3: ASSLTHRGSGNTEAF

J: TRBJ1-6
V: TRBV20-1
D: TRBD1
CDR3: SARDRGNSPLH

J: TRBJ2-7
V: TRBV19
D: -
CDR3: ASSIDLRGASNEQY

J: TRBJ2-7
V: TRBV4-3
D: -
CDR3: ASSQVADSPYEQY

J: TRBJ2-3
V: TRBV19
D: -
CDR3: ASRQPGSTDTQY

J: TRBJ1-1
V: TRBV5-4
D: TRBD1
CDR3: ASSLRQGASTEAF

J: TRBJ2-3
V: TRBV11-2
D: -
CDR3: ASSFLKPSTDTQY

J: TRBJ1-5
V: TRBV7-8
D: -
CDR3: ASSLGREQPQH